A single TCR beta chain is shown here with its context. Its antigen is as yet unknown. The data belong to a study of T cell repertoires in cytomegalovirus infection. Per the germline V gene, CDR1 is SGHDT and CDR2 is YYEEEE. Between the trimmed V and J ends, which lost 0 bases and 1 base, there was a span of 17 bases. The length of the CDR3 is 18 residues. TCRdb reprocessed the reads via MiXCR and lists one record per CDR3 protein. Of about 220,000 distinct CDR3 sequences listed, around 35% were seen once; the top ten hold approximately 60%. The specimen comprised CD8+ T cells from cultured PBMCs, sampled from culture after CMV antigen stimulation. The clonotype originates from a human donor in good health (CMV status not recorded). Some clones in this sample may be carry-over from other donors' samples. The chain couples TRBV5-6 to TRBJ2-1; D unclear. The CDR3 sequence is CASSLAGGVGSSYNEQFF. CDR3 nucleotides: TGTGCCAGCAGCTTGGCCGGTGGGGTCGGATCGTCCTACAATGAGCAGTTCTTC.